The 6 T cell receptor beta chains given below trace back to one sample, sequenced in a study of CXCR3-negative and CXCR3-positive naive CD8 T cells. Study outcomes and limitations: Greater hydrophobicity was found in TRB CDR3s of CXCR3-positive naive cells than of CXCR3-negative naive cells.

UMI-tagged TRB cDNA libraries were built via 5' RACE. Using the 5' RACE reads, TCRdb records one entry per CDR3 protein without DNA. Seen in this sample are about 84,000 distinct CDR3 sequences; the ten most common clones hold about 0.62%. These receptors lack a known antigen. What was sequenced was naive CXCR3+ CD8+ T cells from blood. The subset here: CD45RO-CCR7+CD27+CD95- naive CD8+ T cells expressing CXCR3 (TNR3+). These receptors all come from a human donor in good health. Some clones in this sample may be carry-over from other donors' samples.

This chain connects TRBV11-3 to TRBJ2-1. CDR1 and CDR2 (germline): SGHNT, YENEEA. The CDR3 extends over 14 amino acids. The CDR3 region is CASSPGGSYNEQFF.

The chain is built from TRBV29-1 and TRBJ2-5; the TCRdb D gene call, TRBD1, has no DNA to confirm it. CDR1 SQVTM and CDR2 ANQGSEA come from the germline V gene. The CDR3 length is 15 residues. The CDR3: CSVDMGRGTQETQYF.

The rearrangement uses TRBV6-5 and TRBJ2-7; TCRdb reports TRBD2, a call that lacks DNA to check it against. Looked up from germline, CDR1 is MNHEY and CDR2 is SVGAGI. This CDR3 spans 16 amino acids. The CDR3 protein is CASSSRLAGGQGEQYF.

The rearrangement uses TRBV12-3 or TRBV12-4 and TRBJ2-5. CDR3 size: 14 residues. The CDR3 reads CASSAAPVGETQYF.

This chain uses TRBV20-1 with TRBJ2-5; the TCRdb call, TRBD2, lacks DNA for checking. Germline loops: CDR1 DFQATT, CDR2 SNEGSKA (reference sequence). This CDR3 has 17 amino acids. CDR3 residues: CSARVGTSGSVGETQYF.

The rearrangement links TRBV11-2 to TRBJ2-1; TCRdb proposes TRBD2, but this gene call is untestable without DNA. This CDR3 contains 13 residues. Germline CDR1 reads SGHAT; CDR2 reads FQNNGV. CDR3 loop: CASSASTTGEQFF.